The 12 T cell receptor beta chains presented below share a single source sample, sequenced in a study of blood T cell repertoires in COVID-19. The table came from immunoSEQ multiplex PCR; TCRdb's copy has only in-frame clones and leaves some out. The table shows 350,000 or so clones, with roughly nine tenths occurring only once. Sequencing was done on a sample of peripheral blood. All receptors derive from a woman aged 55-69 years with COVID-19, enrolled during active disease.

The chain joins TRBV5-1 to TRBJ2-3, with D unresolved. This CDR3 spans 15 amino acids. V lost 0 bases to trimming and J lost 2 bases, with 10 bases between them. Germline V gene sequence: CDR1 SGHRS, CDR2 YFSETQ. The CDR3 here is CASSLGVGLTDTQYF. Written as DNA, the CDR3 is TGCGCCAGCAGCTTGGGTGTTGGGCTCACAGATACGCAGTATTTT. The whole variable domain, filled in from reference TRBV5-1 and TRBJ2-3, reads KAGVTQTPRYLIKTRGQQVTLSCSPISGHRSVSWYQQTPGQGLQFLFEYFSETQRNKGNFPGRFSGRQFSNSRSEMNVSTLELGDSALYLCASSLGVGLTDTQYFGPGTRLTVL.

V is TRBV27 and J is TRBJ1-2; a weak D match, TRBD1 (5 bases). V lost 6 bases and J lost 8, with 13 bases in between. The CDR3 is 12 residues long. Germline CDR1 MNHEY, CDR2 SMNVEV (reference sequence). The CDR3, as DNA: TGTGCCAGCAGCCGGGGGGGTGGCGGCTACACCTTC. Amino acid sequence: CASSRGGGGYTF.

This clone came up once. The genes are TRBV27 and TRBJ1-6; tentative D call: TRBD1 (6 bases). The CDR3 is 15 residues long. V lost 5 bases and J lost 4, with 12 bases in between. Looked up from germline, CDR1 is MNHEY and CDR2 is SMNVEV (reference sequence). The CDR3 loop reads CASSPRTDYNSPLHF. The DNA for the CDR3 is TGTGCCAGCAGTCCACGGACAGATTATAATTCACCCCTCCACTTT.

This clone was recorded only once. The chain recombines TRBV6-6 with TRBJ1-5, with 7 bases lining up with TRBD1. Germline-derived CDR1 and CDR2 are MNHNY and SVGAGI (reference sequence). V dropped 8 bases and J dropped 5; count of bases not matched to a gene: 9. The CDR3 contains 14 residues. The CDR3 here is CASLRQGKYQPQHF. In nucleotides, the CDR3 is TGTGCCAGCTTGAGACAGGGCAAATATCAGCCCCAGCATTTT.

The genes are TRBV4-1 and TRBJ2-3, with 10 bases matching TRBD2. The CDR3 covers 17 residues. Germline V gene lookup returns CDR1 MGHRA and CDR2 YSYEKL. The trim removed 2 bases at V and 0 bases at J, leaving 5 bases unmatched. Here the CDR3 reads CASSQLGLAVSTDTQYF. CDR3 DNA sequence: TGCGCCAGCAGCCAACTCGGACTAGCGGTGAGCACAGATACGCAGTATTTT.

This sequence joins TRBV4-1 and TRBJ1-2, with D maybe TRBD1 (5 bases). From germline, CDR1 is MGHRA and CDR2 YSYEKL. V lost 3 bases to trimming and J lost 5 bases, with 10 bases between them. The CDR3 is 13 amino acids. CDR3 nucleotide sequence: TGCGCCAGCAGCCATATAGGGGATTATGGCTACACCTTC. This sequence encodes CASSHIGDYGYTF.

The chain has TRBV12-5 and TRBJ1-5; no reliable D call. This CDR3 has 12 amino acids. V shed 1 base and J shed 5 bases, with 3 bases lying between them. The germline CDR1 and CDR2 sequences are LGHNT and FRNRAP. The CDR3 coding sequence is TGTGCTAGTGGTTTGGGGCATCAGCCCCAGCATTTT. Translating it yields CASGLGHQPQHF.

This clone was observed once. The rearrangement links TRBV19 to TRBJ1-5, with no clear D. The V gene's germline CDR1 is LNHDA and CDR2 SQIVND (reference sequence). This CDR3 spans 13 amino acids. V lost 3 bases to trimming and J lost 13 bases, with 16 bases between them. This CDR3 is CASSMPGSQLQHF. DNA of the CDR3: TGTGCCAGTAGTATGCCGGGAAGCCAATTACAGCATTTT. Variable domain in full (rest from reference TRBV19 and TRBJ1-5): DGGITQSPKYLFRKEGQNVTLSCEQNLNHDAMYWYRQDPGQGLRLIYYSQIVNDFQKGDIAEGYSVSREKKESFPLTVTSAQKNPTAFYLCASSMPGSQLQHFGDGTRLSIL.

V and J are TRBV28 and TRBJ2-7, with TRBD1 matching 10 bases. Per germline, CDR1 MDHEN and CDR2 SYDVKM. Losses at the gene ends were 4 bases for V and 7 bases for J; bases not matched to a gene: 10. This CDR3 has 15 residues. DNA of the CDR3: TGTGCCAGCAGTTCGCCGGGACAGGGGCTTGAGGAGCAGTACTTC. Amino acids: CASSSPGQGLEEQYF.

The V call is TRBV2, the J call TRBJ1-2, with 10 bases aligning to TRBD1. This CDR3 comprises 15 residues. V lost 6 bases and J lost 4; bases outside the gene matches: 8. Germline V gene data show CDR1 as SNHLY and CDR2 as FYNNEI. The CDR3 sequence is CASRFGTGDTYGYTF. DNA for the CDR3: TGTGCCAGCAGGTTCGGGACAGGGGATACCTATGGCTACACCTTC. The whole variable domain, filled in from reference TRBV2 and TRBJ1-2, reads EPEVTQTPSHQVTQMGQEVILRCVPISNHLYFYWYRQILGQKVEFLVSFYNNEISEKSEIFDDQFSVERPDGSNFTLKIRSTKLEDSAMYFCASRFGTGDTYGYTFGSGTRLTVV.

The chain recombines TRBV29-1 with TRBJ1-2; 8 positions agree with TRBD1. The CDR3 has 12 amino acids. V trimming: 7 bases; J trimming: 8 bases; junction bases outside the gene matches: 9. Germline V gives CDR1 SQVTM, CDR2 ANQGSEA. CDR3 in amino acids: CSARATGDGYTF. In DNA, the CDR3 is TGCAGCGCTCGAGCGACAGGGGACGGCTACACCTTC.

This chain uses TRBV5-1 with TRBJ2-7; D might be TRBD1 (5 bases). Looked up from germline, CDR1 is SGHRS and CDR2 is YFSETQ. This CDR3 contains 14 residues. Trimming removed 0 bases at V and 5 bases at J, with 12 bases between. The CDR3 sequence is CASSLESGLHEQYF. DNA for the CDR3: TGCGCCAGCAGCTTGGAGTCAGGGCTGCACGAGCAGTACTTC.